The 18 T cell receptor beta chains reported below all come from one sample, sequenced in a study of blood T cells in healthy people across ages. Primers used in a second PCR of about 6 to 11 cycles were a sample-barcoded 5' primer and a J-beta primer mix. TCRdb processed the 5' RACE reads anew with MiXCR; each CDR3 protein has one entry. Here the sample spans approximately 1.5 million distinct CDR3 sequences, 42% being singletons. Sequencing was carried out using blood. All receptors come from a woman aged 18-35 years in good health.

The chain has TRBV11-1 and TRBJ1-1, with a weak D call TRBD1 (5 bases). The germline V gene encodes CDR1 SGHAT and CDR2 FQDESV (reference sequence). The CDR3 is 12 residues long. The V end was cut by 8 bases, the J end by 5 bases, with 12 bases between. This CDR3 reads CASFEAGTEAFF. In DNA form, the CDR3 reads TGTGCCAGCTTCGAAGCAGGGACTGAAGCTTTCTTT.

A few counts support this clonotype. The J gene is TRBJ2-5, the V gene TRBV12-3 or TRBV12-4; D gene unclear. Trimming removed 4 bases at V and 1 base at J, with 10 bases between. This CDR3 has 14 amino acids. The CDR3 protein is CASSSRHIQETQYF. The CDR3 DNA sequence: TGTGCCAGCAGTTCGAGACACATCCAAGAGACCCAGTACTTC.

The chain uses TRBV9 and TRBJ2-7; no firm D call. V shed 0 bases and J shed 0 bases, with 10 bases lying between them. Germline CDR1 is SGDLS and CDR2 is YYNGEE. The CDR3 is 15 amino acids. The CDR3 region has the DNA TGTGCCAGCAGCGTAGATGGTCGTAGCTCCTACGAGCAGTACTTC. Amino acids: CASSVDGRSSYEQYF.

Many counts were recorded for this clonotype. The rearrangement uses TRBV5-1 and TRBJ2-3; D remains unclear. This CDR3 region has 15 residues. Per the germline V gene, CDR1 is SGHRS and CDR2 is YFSETQ. Trimming pared 2 bases from V and 0 bases from J, leaving 10 bases between. CDR3 sequence (DNA): TGCGCCAGCAGCTTAGGAGCGTCTAGCACAGATACGCAGTATTTT. Protein: CASSLGASSTDTQYF.

This clonotype was recorded at least ten times. This chain uses TRBV29-1 with TRBJ1-2; D is uncertain. CDR3 length: 13 amino acids. V shed 4 bases and J shed 1 base, with 10 bases lying between them. Germline V gene lookup returns CDR1 SQVTM and CDR2 ANQGSEA. Written as DNA, the CDR3 is TGCAGCGTTGGTCAGTTGCTTAACTATGGCTACACCTTC. It codes for CSVGQLLNYGYTF.

This sequence joins TRBV7-9 and TRBJ1-1, with 7 positions matching TRBD1. CDR1 is SEHNR, CDR2 FQNEAQ, per germline (reference sequence). The CDR3 length is 12 residues. V lost 5 bases to trimming and J lost 9 bases; unmatched junction nucleotides: 6. This chain's CDR3 is CASSLGQEKAFF. The DNA of the CDR3 is TGTGCCAGCAGCCTAGGACAGGAGAAAGCTTTCTTT. Complete variable domain (other parts from reference TRBV7-9 and TRBJ1-1): DTGVSQNPRHKITKRGQNVTFRCDPISEHNRLYWYRQTLGQGPEFLTYFQNEAQLEKSRLLSDRFSAERPKGSFSTLEIQRTEQGDSAMYLCASSLGQEKAFFGQGTRLTVV.

The V and J genes are TRBV6-1 and TRBJ2-5; 11 positions match TRBD2. Germline V gene sequence: CDR1 MNHNS, CDR2 SASEGT. This CDR3 has 16 amino acids. With V trimmed by 3 bases and J by 11 bases, 14 bases remained unmatched. The CDR3 is CASSDRLAGGPNEQYF. DNA for the CDR3: TGTGCCAGCAGTGATAGGCTAGCGGGGGGACCCAATGAGCAGTACTTC.

The chain links TRBV29-1 to TRBJ2-1, with 9 bases aligning to TRBD2. The germline gives CDR1 SQVTM, CDR2 ANQGSEA. V trimming: 5 bases; J trimming: 6 bases; junction bases outside the gene matches: 11. The CDR3 is made up of 15 amino acids. CDR3 sequence (DNA): TGCAGCGTTCCCTCGGAGGCGGGAGGGGGCAATGAGCAGTTCTTC. Amino acid sequence: CSVPSEAGGGNEQFF.

V and J are TRBV7-2 and TRBJ2-1; D might be TRBD2 (6 bases). The CDR3 has 14 amino acids. Trimming shortened V by 5 bases and J by 13 bases, and 21 bases separated the two germline ends. Germline assignment: CDR1 SGHTA and CDR2 FQGNSA. CDR3 DNA sequence: TGTGCCAGCAGCCCTAATAGCGGTTCAGAGACCCAGTTCTTC. This sequence encodes CASSPNSGSETQFF.

The gene calls are TRBV20-1 and TRBJ1-2, with D uncertain. Germline V gene lookup returns CDR1 DFQATT and CDR2 SNEGSKA (reference sequence). The CDR3 runs 14 residues. Trimming stripped 6 bases from V and 6 bases from J, with 20 bases between. This CDR3 reads CSAGPTGVVNGYTF. The CDR3 region has the DNA TGCAGTGCCGGACCCACTGGGGTAGTCAATGGCTACACCTTC.

This clonotype was detected only a few times. This chain connects TRBV29-1 to TRBJ1-2; no clear D. The V end lost 4 bases, the J end lost 3 bases, and 12 bases lay between the germline ends. The CDR3 length is 13 residues. The V gene's germline CDR1 is SQVTM and CDR2 ANQGSEA. CDR3 protein: CSVVSDLDYGYTF. CDR3 nucleotides: TGCAGCGTTGTATCGGATCTGGACTATGGCTACACCTTC.

V usage is TRBV2 and J usage is TRBJ2-5; the match to TRBD1 covers 7 bases. The last part of the DNA fits TRBJ2-7 better; the J call may be wrong. CDR1 is SNHLY, CDR2 FYNNEI, per germline. The CDR3 length is 14 residues. This chain's CDR3 is CASSEPDRRYEQYF. CDR3 DNA sequence: TGTGCCAGCAGTGAGCCGGACAGGCGGTACGAGCAGTACTTC.

The chain joins TRBV24-1 to TRBJ2-3; no reliable D call. V lost 3 bases, J lost 7 bases, and 4 bases lay in between. The CDR3 contains 11 residues. Looked up from germline, CDR1 is KGHDR and CDR2 is SFDVKD. Here the CDR3 DNA reads TGTGCCACCAGTGATGCTTATACGCAGTATTTT. Amino acids: CATSDAYTQYF.

J is TRBJ2-7 and V is TRBV12-3 or TRBV12-4; 8 bases are a match to TRBD1. The CDR3 has 13 amino acids. After removal of 6 bases from V and 4 bases from J, the junction contained 5 bases not matched to a gene. CDR3 protein: CASRSDRAYEQYF. The CDR3 DNA reads as TGTGCCAGCAGGTCGGACAGGGCGTACGAGCAGTACTTC.

This chain joins TRBV5-4 and TRBJ2-1; D is possibly TRBD2 (5 bases). The CDR3 has 12 residues. V gave up 1 base and J gave up 8 bases, with 7 bases separating them. Germline values: CDR1 SGHNT, CDR2 YYREEE (reference sequence). This CDR3 is CASSLWRDEQFF. For the CDR3, the DNA is TGTGCCAGCAGCTTGTGGCGGGATGAGCAGTTCTTC.

The J gene is TRBJ2-1, the V gene TRBV5-6; D remains ambiguous. The germline V gene has CDR1 SGHDT and CDR2 YYEEEE. Trimming stripped 5 bases from V and 13 bases from J, with 22 bases between. The CDR3 contains 14 residues. The DNA of the CDR3 is TGTGCCAGCAGTGGCGGCCCCCTAGGGAACATTCAGTTCTTC. It encodes CASSGGPLGNIQFF.

This clonotype was observed many times. The rearrangement links TRBV12-3 or TRBV12-4 to TRBJ1-4; D remains ambiguous. The CDR3 runs 14 residues. Trimming stripped 3 bases from V and 3 bases from J, with 8 bases between. The CDR3, as DNA: TGTGCCAGCAGTTTTAGGGTGGCTAATGAAAAACTGTTTTTT. It codes for CASSFRVANEKLFF.

The V gene is TRBV20-1, the J gene TRBJ1-6; no clear D. This CDR3 has 13 residues. Germline V lookup: CDR1 DFQATT, CDR2 SNEGSKA (reference sequence). V lost 3 bases and J lost 10, with 13 bases in between. The CDR3 nucleotides are TGCAGTGCTAGCCACTACATGGGGTCACCCCTCCACTTT. It is translated as CSASHYMGSPLHF.